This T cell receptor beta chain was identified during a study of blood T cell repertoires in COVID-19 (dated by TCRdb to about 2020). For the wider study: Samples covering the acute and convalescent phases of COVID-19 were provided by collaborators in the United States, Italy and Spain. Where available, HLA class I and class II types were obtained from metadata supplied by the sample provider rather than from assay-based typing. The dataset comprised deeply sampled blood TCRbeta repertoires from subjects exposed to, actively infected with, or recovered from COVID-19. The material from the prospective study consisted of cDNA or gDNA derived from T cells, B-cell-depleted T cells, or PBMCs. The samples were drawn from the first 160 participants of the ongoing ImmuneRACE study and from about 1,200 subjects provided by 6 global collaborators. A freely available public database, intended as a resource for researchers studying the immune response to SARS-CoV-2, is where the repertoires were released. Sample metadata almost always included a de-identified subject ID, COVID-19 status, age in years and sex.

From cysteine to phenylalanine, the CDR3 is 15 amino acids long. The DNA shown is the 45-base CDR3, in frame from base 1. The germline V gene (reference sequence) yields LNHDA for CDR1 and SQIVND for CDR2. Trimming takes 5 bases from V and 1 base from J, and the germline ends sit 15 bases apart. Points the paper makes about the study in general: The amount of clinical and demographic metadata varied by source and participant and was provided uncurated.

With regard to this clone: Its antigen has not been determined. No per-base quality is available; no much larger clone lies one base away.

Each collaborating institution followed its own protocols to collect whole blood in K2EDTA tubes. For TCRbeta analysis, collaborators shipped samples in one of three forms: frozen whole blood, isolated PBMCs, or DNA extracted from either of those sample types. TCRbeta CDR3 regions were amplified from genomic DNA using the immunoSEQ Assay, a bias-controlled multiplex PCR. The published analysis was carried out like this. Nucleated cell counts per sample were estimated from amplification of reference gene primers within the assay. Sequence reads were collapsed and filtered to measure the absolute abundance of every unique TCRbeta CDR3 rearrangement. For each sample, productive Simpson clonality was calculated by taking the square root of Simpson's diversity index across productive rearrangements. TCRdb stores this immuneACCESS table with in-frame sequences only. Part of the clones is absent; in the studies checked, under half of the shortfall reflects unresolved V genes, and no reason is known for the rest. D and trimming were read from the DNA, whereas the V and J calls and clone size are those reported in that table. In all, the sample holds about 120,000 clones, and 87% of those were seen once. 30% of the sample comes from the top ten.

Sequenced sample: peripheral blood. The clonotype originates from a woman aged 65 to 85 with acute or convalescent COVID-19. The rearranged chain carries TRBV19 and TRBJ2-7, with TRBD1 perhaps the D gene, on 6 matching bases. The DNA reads TGTGCCAGTAGTGACCGGGACATCCGTTCCTACGAGCAGTACTTC. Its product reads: CASSDRDIRSYEQYF.